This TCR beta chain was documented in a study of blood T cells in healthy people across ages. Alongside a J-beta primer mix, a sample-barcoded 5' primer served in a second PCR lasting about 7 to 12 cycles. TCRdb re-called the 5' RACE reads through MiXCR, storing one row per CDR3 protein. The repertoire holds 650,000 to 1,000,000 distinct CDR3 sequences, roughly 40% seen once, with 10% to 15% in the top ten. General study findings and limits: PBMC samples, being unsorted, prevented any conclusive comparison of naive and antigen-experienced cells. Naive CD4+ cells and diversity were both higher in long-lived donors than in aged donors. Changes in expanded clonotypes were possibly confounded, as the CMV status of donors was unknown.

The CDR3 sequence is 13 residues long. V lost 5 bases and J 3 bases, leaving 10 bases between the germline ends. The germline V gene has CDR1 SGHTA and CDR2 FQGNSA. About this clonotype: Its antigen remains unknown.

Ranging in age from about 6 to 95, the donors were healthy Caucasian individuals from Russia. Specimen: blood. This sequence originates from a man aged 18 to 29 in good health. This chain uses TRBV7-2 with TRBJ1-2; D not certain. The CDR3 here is CASSRDSYYGYTF. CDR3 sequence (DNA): TGTGCCAGCAGCCGTGACTCATACTATGGCTACACCTTC.